The 4 T cell receptor beta chains given below trace back to one sample, sequenced in a study of technical replicates of blood from several donors. Clones were sequenced by immunoSEQ multiplex PCR, and TCRdb holds only the in-frame ones, with some missing. The profile shows more than 70,000 clones, 96% of them singletons. The sample comprised T cells isolated from PBMCs. The receptor source for this set is a human donor in good health.

V is TRBV14 and J is TRBJ1-2; TRBD1 aligns across 7 bases. V lost 1 base, J lost 7 bases, and 9 bases stayed unmatched. The CDR3 consists of 15 residues. The germline V gene encodes CDR1 SGHDN and CDR2 FVKESK. This CDR3 reads CASSQGGDSYFGYTF. CDR3 DNA sequence: TGTGCCAGCAGCCAAGGGGGGGACAGCTATTTTGGCTACACCTTC. Variable domain in full (rest from reference TRBV14 and TRBJ1-2): EAGVTQFPSHSVIEKGQTVTLRCDPISGHDNLYWYRRVMGKEIKFLLHFVKESKQDESGMPNNRFLAERTGGTYSTLKVQPAELEDSGVYFCASSQGGDSYFGYTFGSGTRLTVV.

The gene calls are TRBV4-2 and TRBJ2-1, with D possibly being TRBD2 (6 bases). The CDR3 runs to 14 residues. The V end was cut by 4 bases, the J end by 8 bases, with 15 bases between. Germline V gives CDR1 LGHNA, CDR2 YNFKEQ. CDR3 sequence reads: CASSPGASVHEQFF. CDR3 sequence (DNA): TGTGCCAGCAGCCCGGGAGCTAGCGTTCATGAGCAGTTCTTC.

V gene TRBV6-1 combines with J gene TRBJ1-2; D is ambiguous. Germline V gene sequence: CDR1 MNHNS, CDR2 SASEGT. V was cut by 3 bases and J by 0 bases, with 11 bases left in between. The CDR3 totals 15 residues. The CDR3 DNA sequence: TGTGCCAGCAGTGAGTCGACAACCGCTAACTATGGCTACACCTTC. Translated: CASSESTTANYGYTF.

This clone came up once. The gene calls are TRBV6-1 and TRBJ2-7; no clear D gene. Germline CDR1 and CDR2: MNHNS and SASEGT. The CDR3 consists of 12 residues. Trimming pared 3 bases from V and 4 bases from J, leaving 7 bases between. CDR3 amino acids: CASSDPPYEQYF. The DNA for the CDR3 is TGTGCCAGCAGTGATCCCCCGTACGAGCAGTACTTC.